This T cell receptor (beta chain) originates from a study of blood T cell repertoires in COVID-19. Across the whole study: Sites across the United States, Italy and Spain contributed samples from acute and convalescent COVID-19. PBMCs, B-cell-depleted T cells, or T cells provided the cDNA or gDNA that made up the material.

The germline V gene encodes CDR1 SGHRS and CDR2 YFSETQ. The CDR3 has 21 amino acids. V lost 0 bases to trimming and J lost 4 bases; unmatched junction nucleotides: 18. Methods used by the authors: It was from reference gene primer amplification that nucleated cell counts were estimated. Assay: immunoSEQ multiplex PCR; the TCRdb copy retains only in-frame clones and omits some. That table is the source of V, J and clone size, and D and trimming were worked out from the DNA. The sample consists of 100,000 to 150,000 clones, around three quarters of them appearing once. This receptor was obtained from a man in his 60s with active or convalescent COVID-19. Input material: peripheral blood. The genes are TRBV5-1 and TRBJ2-3, with 12 bases matching TRBD2. The CDR3 is CASSLVPLAGGGLRTADTQYF. CDR3 in DNA: TGCGCCAGCAGCTTGGTCCCACTAGCGGGAGGTGGTCTGAGGACCGCAGATACGCAGTATTTT.